These 2 T cell receptor beta chains share one sample of origin, sequenced in a study of T cell responses to AZD1222 COVID-19 vaccine. Profiled with immunoSEQ multiplex PCR; TCRdb holds only in-frame clones, not every one. The table records 100,000 or so clones, around 83% of them present only once. Material: peripheral blood, obtained 28 days after the second AZD1222 dose. These receptors were collected from an adult who received the AZD1222 COVID-19 vaccine.

The chain recombines TRBV11-3 with TRBJ2-1, with 8 bases matching TRBD2. The CDR3 sequence is 16 residues long. With V trimmed by 4 bases and J by 3 bases, 8 bases remained unmatched. Germline values: CDR1 SGHNT, CDR2 YENEEA. In DNA, the CDR3 is TGTGCCAGCAGCTCGGGGGGGCCGGGAATCTACAATGAGCAGTTCTTC. Protein sequence: CASSSGGPGIYNEQFF.

This clone was detected only a few times. V usage is TRBV19 and J usage is TRBJ2-2; D is perhaps TRBD1 or TRBD2 (6 bases each). The germline V and J ends were trimmed by 6 bases and 6 bases, with 14 bases remaining between them. There are 14 residues in the CDR3. The germline gives CDR1 LNHDA, CDR2 SQIVND (reference sequence). CDR3 region: CASRRSGAAGELFF. The CDR3 nucleotides read TGTGCCAGTAGGAGGTCGGGGGCGGCCGGGGAGCTGTTTTTT.